The clone carrying this TCR beta chain was observed a single time. Its antigen remains unidentified. The entry originates in a study of CD8+ T cells in alopecia areata. In the study overall: Each day, treated patients took oral tofacitinib twice, at 5 to 10 mg per dose. Broader study findings: Clonality in the scalp and expanded CD8+ clones ranked among the top 100 were significantly decreased by tofacitinib. Lesional scalp exceeded normal scalp in clonality, especially in alopecia totalis/universalis.

The CDR3 covers 19 residues. V dropped 2 bases and J dropped 0; count of bases not matched to a gene: 10. Germline lookup yields CDR1 SGDLS and CDR2 YYNGEE. RNA, once extracted, was reverse transcribed into cDNA for use as the sequencing template. Assay: immunoSEQ multiplex PCR; the TCRdb copy retains only in-frame clones and omits some. The sample shows about 120,000 clones, around 56% of them seen only once. As to treatment: oral pan-JAK inhibitor, 5-10 mg twice daily. Lesional scalp punch biopsies and peripheral blood were collected from alopecia areata patients. Sequencing used CD4+ T cells sorted from blood, obtained at week 4, from a patient treated with tofacitinib. The chain combines TRBV9 with TRBJ2-6; TRBD1 matches at 8 bases. This receptor was obtained from a human donor with alopecia areata. The CDR3 reads CASSVAPGQAISGANVLTF. CDR3 coding DNA: TGTGCCAGCAGCGTTGCCCCGGGACAGGCAATCTCTGGGGCCAACGTCCTGACTTTC.